The 8 T cell receptor beta chains below all came from one sample that was sequenced in a study of blood T cell repertoires in COVID-19. Libraries were prepared by immunoSEQ multiplex PCR; TCRdb keeps only in-frame clonotypes and omits some of them. The sample yields approximately 70,000 clones, less than 95% seen once. Input material: peripheral blood. Every receptor here comes from a woman aged 18-29 years with acute or convalescent COVID-19.

The chain uses TRBV7-8 and TRBJ2-1, with D perhaps TRBD2 (5 bases). The CDR3 is 16 amino acids. Trimming removed 1 base from V and 3 bases from J, with 13 bases in between. Germline CDR1 reads SGHVS; CDR2 reads FQNEAQ. The CDR3 region is CASSLVPASRYNEQFF. Here the CDR3 DNA reads TGTGCCAGCAGCTTAGTCCCGGCTAGCCGCTACAATGAGCAGTTCTTC. The full variable domain, rest sourced from reference TRBV7-8 and TRBJ2-1, is GAGVSQSPRYKVAKRGQDVALRCDPISGHVSLFWYQQALGQGPEFLTYFQNEAQLDKSGLPSDRFFAERPEGSVSTLKIQRTQQEDSAVYLCASSLVPASRYNEQFFGPGTRLTVL.

The gene calls are TRBV25-1 and TRBJ2-1; D unresolved. Deletions cut 4 bases from V and 0 bases from J, with 13 bases between. CDR1 and CDR2 (germline): MGHDK, SYGVNS. This CDR3 region has 16 residues. In DNA, the CDR3 is TGTGCCAGCAGTGCGATGACATCCTACTCCTACAATGAGCAGTTCTTC. This encodes CASSAMTSYSYNEQFF.

CDR3 protein: CASSARGPTTEAFF. In DNA, the CDR3 is TGTGCCAGCAGTGCGAGGGGGCCGACCACTGAAGCTTTCTTT. The chain carries TRBV27 and TRBJ1-1, with 7 bases aligning to TRBD1. Looked up from germline, CDR1 is MNHEY and CDR2 is SMNVEV (reference sequence). The CDR3 covers 14 residues. V lost 5 bases to trimming and J lost 4 bases; unmatched junction nucleotides: 7.

The rearrangement uses TRBV30 and TRBJ1-5, with unresolved D. V was trimmed by 5 bases and J by 3 bases, leaving 11 bases between them. This CDR3 is 13 amino acids long. Germline-derived CDR1 and CDR2 are GTSNPN and SVGIG (reference sequence). The CDR3 here is CAWSRGDNQPQHF. CDR3 nucleotide sequence: TGTGCCTGGTCGCGGGGTGACAATCAGCCCCAGCATTTT.

V gene TRBV15 combines with J gene TRBJ2-3; 16 positions match TRBD2. This CDR3 comprises 19 residues. The V segment lost 3 bases and the J segment 4 bases; nucleotides outside the gene matches: 10. Germline values: CDR1 LNHNV, CDR2 YYDKDF (reference sequence). In nucleotides, the CDR3 is TGTGCCACCAGCAGGCGACCGGGACTAGCGGGGGGGGTACCAGATACGCAGTATTTT. Its protein product is CATSRRPGLAGGVPDTQYF.

This chain uses TRBV18 with TRBJ1-1; the D gene is possibly TRBD1 (6 bases). V gave up 2 bases and J gave up 0 bases, with 13 bases separating them. Germline lookup yields CDR1 KGHSH and CDR2 LQKENI. The CDR3 extends over 16 amino acids. The CDR3 DNA sequence: TGTGCCAGCTCACCAAGGGACATAAAGATGAACACTGAAGCTTTCTTT. It encodes CASSPRDIKMNTEAFF.

J is TRBJ1-3 and V is TRBV13, with D unresolved. Looked up from germline, CDR1 is PRHDT and CDR2 is FYEKMQ (reference sequence). This CDR3 contains 15 residues. Trimming took off 2 bases at V and 0 bases at J, with 8 bases between the two ends. For the CDR3, the DNA is TGTGCCAGCAGCTTAACCCTTAGCTCTGGAAACACCATATATTTT. Its protein is CASSLTLSSGNTIYF. The full variable domain, its missing parts supplied by reference TRBV13 and TRBJ1-3, is AAGVIQSPRHLIKEKRETATLKCYPIPRHDTVYWYQQGPGQDPQFLISFYEKMQSDKGSIPDRFSAQQFSDYHSELNMSSLELGDSALYFCASSLTLSSGNTIYFGEGSWLTVV.

The chain has TRBV9 and TRBJ2-7; possible D gene TRBD2, 6 bases. CDR1 and CDR2 (germline): SGDLS, YYNGEE. V lost 0 bases to trimming and J lost 6 bases, with 10 bases between them. The CDR3 spans 13 residues. CDR3 in DNA: TGTGCCAGCAGCGTAGCGGGAGTGGGCGAGCAGTACTTC. It yields the protein CASSVAGVGEQYF.